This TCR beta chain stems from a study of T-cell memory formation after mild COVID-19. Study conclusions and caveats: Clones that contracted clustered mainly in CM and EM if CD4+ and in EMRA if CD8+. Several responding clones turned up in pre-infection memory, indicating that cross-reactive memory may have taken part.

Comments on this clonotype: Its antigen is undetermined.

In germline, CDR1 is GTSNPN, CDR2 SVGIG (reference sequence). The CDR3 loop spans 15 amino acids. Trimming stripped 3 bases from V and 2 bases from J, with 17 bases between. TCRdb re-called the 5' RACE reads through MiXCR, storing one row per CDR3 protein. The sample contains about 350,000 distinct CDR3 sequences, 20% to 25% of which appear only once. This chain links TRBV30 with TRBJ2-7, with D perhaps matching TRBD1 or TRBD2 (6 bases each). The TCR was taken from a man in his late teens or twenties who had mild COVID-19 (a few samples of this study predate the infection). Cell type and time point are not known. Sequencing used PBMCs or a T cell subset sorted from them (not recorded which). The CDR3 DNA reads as TGTGCCTGGAGCCTCCCGGGGGCTCTGGCCTACGAGCAGTACTTC. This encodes CAWSLPGALAYEQYF.